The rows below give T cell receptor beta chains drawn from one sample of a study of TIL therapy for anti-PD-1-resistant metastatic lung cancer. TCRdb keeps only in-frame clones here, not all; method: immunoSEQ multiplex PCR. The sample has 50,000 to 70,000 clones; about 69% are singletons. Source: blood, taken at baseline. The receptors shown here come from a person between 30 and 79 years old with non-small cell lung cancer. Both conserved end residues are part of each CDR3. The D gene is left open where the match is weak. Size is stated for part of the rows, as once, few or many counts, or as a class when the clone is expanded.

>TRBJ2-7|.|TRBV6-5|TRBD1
TGTGCCAGCAGTTACTTCGGACAGGGGGCTGGGGAGCAGTACTTC
CASSYFGQGAGEQYF
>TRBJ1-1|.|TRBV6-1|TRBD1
TGTGCCAGCAGTCTAAGGGACAGGGAAGGGACTGAAGCTTTCTTT
CASSLRDREGTEAFF
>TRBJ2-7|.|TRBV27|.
TGTGCCAGCAGTTTAGACAGGGCGGGGTGCGAGCAGTACTTC
CASSLDRAGCEQYF
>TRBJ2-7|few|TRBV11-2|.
TGTGCCAGCAGCTTATCAGAATACTCCTACGAGCAGTACTTC
CASSLSEYSYEQYF
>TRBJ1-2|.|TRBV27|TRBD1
TGTGCCAGCACGAGAACCGGGACAGGGTTGAACTATGGCTACACCTTC
CASTRTGTGLNYGYTF
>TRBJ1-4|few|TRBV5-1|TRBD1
TGCGCCAGCAGATGGGACAGTAATGAAAAACTGTTTTTT
CASRWDSNEKLFF
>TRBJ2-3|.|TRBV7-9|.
TGTGCCAGCAACCTGGTCGTTATCTCTCCGGGGACAGATACGCAGTATTTT
CASNLVVISPGTDTQYF
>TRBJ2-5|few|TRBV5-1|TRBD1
TGCGCCAGCAGCTTTACCGGGACAGGGGCCAAGACCCAGTACTTC
CASSFTGTGAKTQYF
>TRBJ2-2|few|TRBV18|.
TGTGCCAGCTCACGCAGGGACACCGGGGAGCTGTTTTTT
CASSRRDTGELFF
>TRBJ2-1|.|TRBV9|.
TGTGCCAGCAGTCCTAGCTTCTCCTACAATGAGCAGTTCTTC
CASSPSFSYNEQFF
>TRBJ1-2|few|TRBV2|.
TGTGCCAGCACGGTAGCCAACTATGGCTACACCTTC
CASTVANYGYTF